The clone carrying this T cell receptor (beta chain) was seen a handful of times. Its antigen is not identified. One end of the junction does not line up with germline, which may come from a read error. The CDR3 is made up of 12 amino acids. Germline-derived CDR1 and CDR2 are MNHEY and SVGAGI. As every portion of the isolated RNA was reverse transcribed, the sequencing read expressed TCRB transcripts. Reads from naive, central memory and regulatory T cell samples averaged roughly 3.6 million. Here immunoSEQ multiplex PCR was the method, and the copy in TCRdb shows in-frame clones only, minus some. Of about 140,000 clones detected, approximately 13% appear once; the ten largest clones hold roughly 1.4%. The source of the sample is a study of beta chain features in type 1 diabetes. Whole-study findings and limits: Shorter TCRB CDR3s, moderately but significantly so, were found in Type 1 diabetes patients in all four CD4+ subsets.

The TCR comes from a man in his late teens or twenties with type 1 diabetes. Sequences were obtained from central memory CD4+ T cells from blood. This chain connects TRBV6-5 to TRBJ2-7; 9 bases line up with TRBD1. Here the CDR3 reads CASRQPGGQGIF. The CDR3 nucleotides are TGTGCCAGCAGGCAACCGGGGGGACAGGGTATCTTC.